The 22 T cell receptor beta chains below come from one sample, sequenced in a study of T cells in Graves' hyperthyroidism and ophthalmopathy. TCR beta CDR3 sequences were amplified from RNA transcripts. First-round RT-PCR of the TCR CDR3 relied on the HTBI primer set. TCRdb analysed the multiplex PCR reads with MiXCR anew, one entry per CDR3 protein. The table includes 700,000 or so distinct CDR3 sequences, 16% detected once. The material sequenced was blood. These receptors all stem from a man aged 18 to 29 with Graves' hyperthyroidism.

This clonotype was detected a few times. The gene calls are TRBV5-5 and TRBJ2-1, with 9 bases aligning to TRBD1. From germline, CDR1 is SGHKS and CDR2 YYEKEE (reference sequence). The CDR3 is 16 residues long. Losses at the gene ends were 1 base for V and 4 bases for J; bases not matched to a gene: 6. CDR3 bases: TGTGCCAGCAGCTTGCCTCGGACAGGGGCGTACAATGAGCAGTTCTTC. Amino acids: CASSLPRTGAYNEQFF. Based on the CDR3 plus reference TRBV5-5 and TRBJ2-1, the full variable domain is DAGVTQSPTHLIKTRGQQVTLRCSPISGHKSVSWYQQVLGQGPQFIFQYYEKEERGRGNFPDRFSARQFPNYSSELNVNALLLGDSALYLCASSLPRTGAYNEQFFGPGTRLTVL.

This clonotype was counted many times. The rearrangement links TRBV6-2 or TRBV6-3 to TRBJ2-1; TRBD2 matches at 9 bases. The CDR3 covers 15 residues. The germline V gene encodes CDR1 MNHEY and CDR2 SVGEGT. J was trimmed by 8 bases and V by 5 bases; bases with no gene match: 10. CDR3 amino acids: CASSRTLAGADEQFF. The CDR3 DNA reads TGTGCCAGCAGTCGGACACTAGCGGGTGCGGATGAGCAGTTCTTC.

This clonotype was recorded at least ten times. The V and J genes are TRBV28 and TRBJ2-3; 10 nucleotides line up with TRBD1. The germline V gene encodes CDR1 MDHEN and CDR2 SYDVKM. There are 14 residues in the CDR3. After removal of 10 bases from V and 6 bases from J, the junction contained 10 bases not matched to a gene. The CDR3 coding sequence is TGTGCCACCCGACAGGGGGCAATGCCCGATACGCAGTATTTT. It yields the protein CATRQGAMPDTQYF.

There are a few counts of this clonotype. The V call is TRBV5-6, the J call TRBJ1-1; the D is unclear. This CDR3 contains 14 residues. Trimming took off 1 base at V and 8 bases at J, with 15 bases between the two ends. CDR1 and CDR2 from the germline V gene are SGHDT and YYEEEE. The CDR3 bases are TGTGCCAGCAGCTTGCCCGACTCTCCCAGGGAAGCTTTCTTT. Amino acids: CASSLPDSPREAFF.

This clonotype was found once. The rearrangement joins TRBV10-3 to TRBJ2-1; no clear D. V dropped 5 bases and J dropped 4 bases, with 12 bases sitting between them. CDR1 is ENHRY, CDR2 SYGVKD, per germline. The CDR3 is 14 residues long. CDR3 in amino acids: CAISSKPGYNEQFF. The CDR3 DNA sequence: TGTGCCATCAGTTCTAAACCAGGATACAATGAGCAGTTCTTC.

This clonotype was observed at least ten times. The chain joins TRBV28 to TRBJ2-2, with 7 bases lining up with TRBD1. Germline loops: CDR1 MDHEN, CDR2 SYDVKM. The CDR3 contains 14 residues. The V segment lost 6 bases and the J segment 7 bases; nucleotides outside the gene matches: 8. DNA for the CDR3: TGTGCCAGCAGGCTACAGGGGTTTGGCGGGGAGCTGTTTTTT. Residues: CASRLQGFGGELFF.

This clonotype was observed many times. The J gene is TRBJ2-3, the V gene TRBV30; TRBD2 might be the D (5 bases). The V gene's germline CDR1 is GTSNPN and CDR2 SVGIG (reference sequence). This CDR3 comprises 15 residues. Trimming removed 5 bases from V and 2 bases from J, with 17 bases in between. The DNA for the CDR3 is TGTGCCTGGGCCGAAGGCCGGGGAAACACAGATACGCAGTATTTT. It yields the protein CAWAEGRGNTDTQYF.

A remark on this clonotype: The junction departs from germline at one end; a sequencing error may be responsible. This chain uses TRBV28 with TRBJ1-5; 7 positions agree with TRBD1. This CDR3 contains 15 residues. From germline, CDR1 is MDHEN and CDR2 SYDVKM. DNA of the CDR3: TGTGCCAGCAGTCTCTCGGGAGGGGGCAATCAGCCCCGGCATTTT. This translates into CASSLSGGGNQPRHF.

A remark on this clonotype: An end of the junction does not agree with germline; a read error may underlie this. The chain couples TRBV11-2 to TRBJ1-4; D gene unclear. This CDR3 is 13 amino acids long. Germline V CDR1 and CDR2: SGHAT, FQNNGV. CDR3 sequence (DNA): TGTGCCAGCAGCCCCGGGCATGGGGAAAAACTGCTTTTT. Amino acid sequence: CASSPGHGEKLLF.

The table lists this clonotype with many counts. CDR3 sequence (DNA): TGTGCCAGCGCACGAGGGGGGGCAGGTAGGCTGAATGAGCAGTTCTTC. As protein: CASARGGAGRLNEQFF. The chain carries TRBV12-3 or TRBV12-4 and TRBJ2-1, with D perhaps TRBD2 (7 bases). V lost 8 bases, J lost 7 bases, and 24 bases lay in between. This CDR3 is 16 amino acids long.

This clonotype appeared a few times. V and J are TRBV27 and TRBJ2-2, with D tentatively TRBD2 (6 bases). There are 13 residues in the CDR3. Germline V gene sequence: CDR1 MNHEY, CDR2 SMNVEV (reference sequence). The germline V and J ends were trimmed by 3 bases and 10 bases, with 12 bases remaining between them. CDR3 sequence: CASSLGTSSELFF. DNA of the CDR3: TGTGCCAGCAGTTTGGGGACTTCTTCGGAGCTGTTTTTT.

The CDR3 region has the DNA TGTGCCAGCAGTCATAGGCTAGCGGGAAAAGAGACCCAGTACTTC. It specifies CASSHRLAGKETQYF. This rearrangement joins TRBV28 to TRBJ2-5, with 9 positions matching TRBD2. Germline CDR1 MDHEN, CDR2 SYDVKM. J gave up 3 bases and V 5 bases, and 7 bases lay outside the gene matches. The CDR3 has 15 amino acids.

Only a few counts were recorded for this clonotype. The CDR3, as DNA: TGTGCCAGCAGCAACCGATGGGGGGGTCAAGAGACCCAGTACTTC. Translating gives CASSNRWGGQETQYF. V and J are TRBV11-3 and TRBJ2-5, with 7 bases that match TRBD2. The CDR3 runs 15 residues. Germline trimming cut 5 bases from V and 2 bases from J; bases unmatched to any gene: 8. The germline V gene has CDR1 SGHNT and CDR2 YENEEA. Variable domain in full (rest from reference TRBV11-3 and TRBJ2-5): EAGVVQSPRYKIIEKKQPVAFWCNPISGHNTLYWYLQNLGQGPELLIRYENEEAVDDSQLPKDRFSAERLKGVDSTLKIQPAELGDSAVYLCASSNRWGGQETQYFGPGTRLLVL.

At least ten counts were recorded for this clonotype. J is TRBJ2-7 and V is TRBV18, with 10 bases matching TRBD2. Germline lookup yields CDR1 KGHSH and CDR2 LQKENI. The CDR3 has 15 residues. With 3 bases clipped from V and 2 bases from J, the junction kept 4 bases outside the gene matches. Here the CDR3 DNA reads TGTGCCAGCTCACCCCTAGCGGGGGTAGCCTACGAGCAGTACTTC. This codes for CASSPLAGVAYEQYF.

The sample holds many counts of this clonotype. V is TRBV6-5 and J is TRBJ2-2; TRBD2 might be the D (5 bases). The ends were cut back, 0 bases at V and 0 bases at J, with 5 bases in the middle. Germline CDR1 MNHEY, CDR2 SVGAGI. This CDR3 is built from 15 residues. Here the CDR3 DNA reads TGTGCCAGCAGTTACTCCGGGGCGAACACCGGGGAGCTGTTTTTT. Translation gives CASSYSGANTGELFF.

The chain combines TRBV7-3 with TRBJ2-2; D is undetermined. CDR1 is SGHTA and CDR2 is FQGTGA in the germline V gene. V lost 4 bases and J lost 7, with 10 bases in between. The CDR3 sequence is 13 residues long. The CDR3 sequence: CASSSALNGELFF. The DNA of the CDR3 is TGTGCCAGCAGCTCCGCCCTTAACGGGGAGCTGTTTTTT.

This chain links TRBV7-9 with TRBJ1-2; D unresolved. Trimming removed 5 bases from V and 2 bases from J, with 12 bases in between. The CDR3 has 14 residues. Germline loops: CDR1 SEHNR, CDR2 FQNEAQ (reference sequence). The CDR3 sequence is CASSGSGGNYGYTF. The DNA for the CDR3 is TGTGCCAGCAGCGGGTCGGGCGGCAACTATGGCTACACCTTC.

The V and J genes are TRBV5-6 and TRBJ1-5, with a weak D call TRBD1 (5 bases). Per the germline V gene, CDR1 is SGHDT and CDR2 is YYEEEE. Trimming stripped 3 bases from V and 3 bases from J, with 13 bases between. The CDR3 is 15 residues long. The CDR3 region has the DNA TGTGCCAGCAGCTCCAGGTGGGGGAACAATCAGCCCCAGCATTTT. Translation gives CASSSRWGNNQPQHF.

This clonotype was detected only a few times. J is TRBJ1-2 and V is TRBV27; the D is unclear. V was shortened by 6 bases and J by 7 bases, with 15 bases between the two germline ends. Germline V gene sequence: CDR1 MNHEY, CDR2 SMNVEV (reference sequence). This CDR3 comprises 13 residues. The CDR3 DNA sequence: TGTGCCAGCAGGGGTTTTCGGGGATTTGGCTACACCTTC. It specifies CASRGFRGFGYTF.

The rearrangement joins TRBV7-2 to TRBJ2-2; D is possibly TRBD2 (6 bases). Between the trimmed V and J ends, which lost 1 base and 5 bases, there was a span of 14 bases. The germline CDR1 and CDR2 sequences are SGHTA and FQGNSA. The CDR3 is 16 amino acids. The CDR3, as DNA: TGTGCCAGCAGCTTAGAGTTAGCGGTCATTACCGGGGAGCTGTTTTTT. Its protein product is CASSLELAVITGELFF.

This clonotype was detected many times. This rearrangement joins TRBV11-2 to TRBJ2-1, with 8 bases aligning to TRBD1. CDR1 is SGHAT, CDR2 FQNNGV, per germline. The V and J ends lost 1 base and 8 bases, in that order; junction bases with no gene match: 4. The length of the CDR3 is 14 residues. The CDR3 DNA follows: TGTGCCAGCAGCTTAGGGGTGACAGGGGATGAGCAGTTCTTC. As protein: CASSLGVTGDEQFF. Looking up the rest from reference TRBV11-2 and TRBJ2-1 gives the full variable domain: EAGVAQSPRYKIIEKRQSVAFWCNPISGHATLYWYQQILGQGPKLLIQFQNNGVVDDSQLPKDRFSAERLKGVDSTLKIQPAKLEDSAVYLCASSLGVTGDEQFFGPGTRLTVL.

In regard to this clonotype: Being one base from a much bigger clone, this may be a read error. The chain uses TRBV3-1 and TRBJ2-2; 7 positions agree with TRBD2. There are 14 residues in the CDR3. Germline assignment: CDR1 LGHDT and CDR2 YNNKEL (reference sequence). Here the CDR3 reads CANSRLAWTGELFF. CDR3 nucleotides: TGTGCCAACAGCCGACTAGCTTGGACCGGGGAGCTGTTTTTT.